These 31 T cell receptor beta chains originate from one sample sequenced in a study of T cell repertoires in cytomegalovirus infection (dated by TCRdb to 2018 to 2020). The antigens for these receptors are not known. This specimen's treatment or condition label, per the study, means: in vitro stimulation with specific CMV peptide epitopes to enrich CMV-specific T cells. Sequencing was carried out with an Illumina HiSeq 1500. TCRdb passed the public sequencing reads through fastp at Q25 and MiXCR, retaining productive beta sequences. Each CDR3 protein appears once, grouped with its most common genes and DNA. This sample is represented by fewer than 850,000 distinct CDR3 sequences; approximately 32% of them were singletons. Clones ranked in the top ten supply over 10% of the sample. This material consisted of cultured CD8+ T cells from PBMCs, taken from culture after CMV antigen stimulation. The receptor source for this set is a human donor in good health (CMV status not recorded). Some clones in this sample may be carry-over from other donors' samples.

V gene TRBV12-3 or TRBV12-4 combines with J gene TRBJ1-2, with TRBD1 identical over 7 bases. V gave up 4 bases and J gave up 6 bases; unmatched junction bases: 8. CDR3 length: 14 amino acids. In DNA form, the CDR3 reads TGTGCCAGCAGTTATACGACAGGGAGCGATGGCTACACCTTC. It translates to CASSYTTGSDGYTF.

The J gene is TRBJ1-4, the V gene TRBV6-1, with D hard to call. In germline, CDR1 is MNHNS, CDR2 SASEGT. Trimming took off 0 bases at V and 4 bases at J, with 15 bases between the two ends. The length of the CDR3 is 17 residues. CDR3 loop: CASSEALDQYFNEKLFF. The CDR3 DNA follows: TGTGCCAGCAGTGAAGCTTTAGACCAATATTTTAATGAAAAACTGTTTTTT.

This clonotype was counted only a few times. The chain has TRBV20-1 and TRBJ1-2, with TRBD1 matching 9 bases. The CDR3 sequence is 13 residues long. V gave up 3 bases and J gave up 4 bases; unmatched junction bases: 3. Germline V CDR1 and CDR2: DFQATT, SNEGSKA (reference sequence). Here the CDR3 DNA reads TGCAGTGCTAGGTGGGACAGGGCCTATGGCTACACCTTC. Its translation: CSARWDRAYGYTF.

This clonotype was picked up many times. V and J are TRBV10-3 and TRBJ2-5; the D is unclear. Germline CDR1 reads ENHRY; CDR2 reads SYGVKD. This CDR3 is built from 13 residues. V lost 2 bases to trimming and J lost 0 bases, with 4 bases between them. The CDR3 spells CAISEGHQETQYF. DNA for the CDR3: TGTGCCATCAGTGAGGGACACCAAGAGACCCAGTACTTC.

This clonotype was seen more than once but under ten times. The chain uses TRBV20-1 and TRBJ2-7, with a weak D call TRBD2 (6 bases). V shed 6 bases and J shed 4 bases, with 25 bases lying between them. Germline CDR1 reads DFQATT; CDR2 reads SNEGSKA (reference sequence). This CDR3 is built from 16 residues. CDR3 DNA sequence: TGCAGTGCCCAATCGCGGGGCCATCAAATCCCTTACGAGCAGTACGTC. Amino acids: CSAQSRGHQIPYEQYV.

This chain uses TRBV5-1 with TRBJ2-1; tentatively, D is TRBD1 (6 bases). The V end was cut by 4 bases, the J end by 6 bases, with 14 bases between. Germline V gene lookup returns CDR1 SGHRS and CDR2 YFSETQ. The CDR3 runs to 14 residues. CDR3 DNA sequence: TGCGCCAGCAGCATAACAGGGAATGGCAATGAGCAGTTCTTC. This codes for CASSITGNGNEQFF.

This clonotype was picked up a small number of times. The chain links TRBV7-9 to TRBJ1-1; 9 positions match TRBD1. The junction had 10 bases not matched to a gene; V was cut back by 3 bases and J by 5 bases. This CDR3 is 16 amino acids long. Germline CDR1 and CDR2: SEHNR and FQNEAQ (reference sequence). CDR3 loop: CASSFTGTGRSTEAFF. In DNA, the CDR3 is TGTGCCAGCAGCTTTACCGGGACAGGGCGGAGTACTGAAGCTTTCTTT.

This sequence joins TRBV10-3 and TRBJ2-3; D perhaps matches TRBD1 (6 bases). Germline V lookup: CDR1 ENHRY, CDR2 SYGVKD. This CDR3 has 15 amino acids. V gave up 3 bases and J gave up 2 bases, with 12 bases separating them. This chain's CDR3 is CAISDPGVDTDTQYF. The CDR3 DNA sequence: TGTGCCATCAGTGACCCAGGGGTCGACACAGATACGCAGTATTTT.

This chain links TRBV15 with TRBJ2-1, with D hard to call. In germline, CDR1 is LNHNV, CDR2 YYDKDF (reference sequence). V was shortened by 5 bases and J by 7 bases, with 9 bases between the two germline ends. The CDR3 is 12 amino acids. The CDR3 sequence is CATSEVSNEQFF. CDR3 DNA: TGTGCCACCAGCGAGGTTTCAAATGAGCAGTTCTTC. Full variable domain (missing parts from reference TRBV15 and TRBJ2-1): DAMVIQNPRYQVTQFGKPVTLSCSQTLNHNVMYWYQQKSSQAPKLLFHYYDKDFNNEADTPDNFQSRRPNTSFCFLDIRSPGLGDTAMYLCATSEVSNEQFFGPGTRLTVL.

The rearrangement links TRBV10-3 to TRBJ1-2; weak D call: TRBD1 (6 bases). This CDR3 contains 16 residues. Germline loops: CDR1 ENHRY, CDR2 SYGVKD. V gave up 0 bases and J gave up 4 bases, with 15 bases separating them. The CDR3 sequence: CAISESRTGKTYGYTF. In DNA, the CDR3 is TGTGCCATCAGTGAGTCGAGAACAGGGAAAACCTATGGCTACACCTTC.

This clonotype was seen at least ten times. CDR3 sequence (DNA): TGTGCCAGCAGCCCTCGCGTAGGGAACACTGAAGCTTTCTTT. The encoded protein is CASSPRVGNTEAFF. The rearrangement uses TRBV7-9 and TRBJ1-1, with no clear D. With 5 bases removed from V and 1 base from J, the gap between germline ends came to 11 bases. This CDR3 comprises 14 residues. CDR1 and CDR2 (germline): SEHNR, FQNEAQ (reference sequence).

The chain recombines TRBV19 with TRBJ1-6, with D tentatively TRBD1 (6 bases). CDR3 length equals 14 residues. Trimming pared 3 bases from V and 6 bases from J, leaving 9 bases between. The germline CDR1 and CDR2 sequences are LNHDA and SQIVND (reference sequence). This chain's CDR3 is CASSIWTANSPLHF. The CDR3, as DNA: TGTGCCAGTAGTATCTGGACAGCTAATTCACCCCTCCACTTT.

This clonotype has just a few counts. Written as DNA, the CDR3 is TGTGCCAGCAGCTTAGGGGGGCCGAAAAACATTCAGTACTTC. As protein: CASSLGGPKNIQYF. The chain links TRBV13 to TRBJ2-4, with D maybe TRBD1 (5 bases). Germline assignment: CDR1 PRHDT and CDR2 FYEKMQ (reference sequence). CDR3 length: 14 residues. Trimming cost V 0 bases and J 4 bases, with 7 bases left between them.

J is TRBJ2-7 and V is TRBV19; possibly TRBD1 or TRBD2 for D (5 bases each). With 4 bases removed from V and 0 bases from J, the gap between germline ends came to 10 bases. The CDR3 runs 14 residues. Germline V gene data show CDR1 as LNHDA and CDR2 as SQIVND (reference sequence). The CDR3 spells CASSKTGASYEQYV. CDR3 nucleotide sequence: TGTGCCAGTAGTAAAACCGGGGCCTCCTACGAGCAGTACGTC.

This clonotype was seen more than once but under ten times. The chain has TRBV19 and TRBJ1-2; no reliable D call. There are 15 residues in the CDR3. Trimming stripped 4 bases from V and 4 bases from J, with 16 bases between. Per germline, CDR1 LNHDA and CDR2 SQIVND (reference sequence). CDR3 in amino acids: CASSTVEGWSYGYTF. CDR3 sequence (DNA): TGTGCCAGTAGTACCGTGGAGGGATGGAGCTATGGCTACACCTTC.

This chain connects TRBV9 to TRBJ1-1, with 7 bases aligning to TRBD1. J lost 7 bases, V lost 2 bases, and 5 bases had no gene match. Germline V gene sequence: CDR1 SGDLS, CDR2 YYNGEE. The CDR3 runs 13 residues. CDR3: CASSVTGVGEAFF. The CDR3 nucleotides read TGTGCCAGCAGCGTCACAGGGGTGGGTGAAGCTTTCTTT.

This clonotype was seen only a few times. This chain uses TRBV7-4 with TRBJ2-1; no clear D. The ends were cut back, 2 bases at V and 4 bases at J, with 6 bases in the middle. There are 13 residues in the CDR3. The germline V gene encodes CDR1 SGHVT and CDR2 SQSDAQ. CDR3 protein: CASSLLQYNEQFF. DNA of the CDR3: TGTGCCAGCAGCTTACTACAGTACAATGAGCAGTTCTTC.

This clonotype has ten or more counts. The genes are TRBV7-8 and TRBJ1-5; maybe TRBD1 (5 bases). V was trimmed by 5 bases and J by 7 bases, leaving 24 bases between them. Germline assignment: CDR1 SGHVS and CDR2 FQNEAQ. CDR3 size: 17 residues. The CDR3 nucleotides are TGTGCCAGCAGCCTGGGCGTGGGGGGAATGGCAAGGCAGCCCCAGCATTTT. Amino acid sequence: CASSLGVGGMARQPQHF. Using reference TRBV7-8 and TRBJ1-5 for the parts outside the CDR3, the full variable domain is GAGVSQSPRYKVAKRGQDVALRCDPISGHVSLFWYQQALGQGPEFLTYFQNEAQLDKSGLPSDRFFAERPEGSVSTLKIQRTQQEDSAVYLCASSLGVGGMARQPQHFGDGTRLSIL.

In its sample, this clonotype was seen many times. The chain has TRBV12-3 or TRBV12-4 and TRBJ1-3; perhaps TRBD1 as D (5 bases). The length of the CDR3 is 16 residues. With 1 base removed from V and 0 bases from J, the gap between germline ends came to 10 bases. CDR3 in amino acids: CASSLDRRLSGNTIYF. CDR3 bases: TGTGCCAGCAGTTTAGACAGGCGCCTCTCTGGAAACACCATATATTTT.

This clonotype has just a few counts. V usage is TRBV3-1 and J usage is TRBJ1-4; no clear D gene. CDR1 and CDR2 from the germline V gene are LGHDT and YNNKEL (reference sequence). Between the trimmed V and J ends, which lost 0 bases and 0 bases, there was a span of 14 bases. The CDR3 has 18 residues. The CDR3 here is CASSQDRGKTSTNEKLFF. CDR3 DNA sequence: TGTGCCAGCAGCCAAGATCGAGGGAAGACGTCAACTAATGAAAAACTGTTTTTT.

The V call is TRBV12-3 or TRBV12-4, the J call TRBJ2-5; D perhaps matches TRBD1 (5 bases). This CDR3 has 14 amino acids. Trimming cost V 1 base and J 1 base, with 7 bases left between them. DNA for the CDR3: TGTGCCAGCAGTTTAGAGGGGATCCAAGAGACCCAGTACTTC. Translating it yields CASSLEGIQETQYF.

This clonotype turned up a few times. The rearrangement uses TRBV15 and TRBJ2-1; possibly TRBD2 for D (5 bases). The CDR3 is 14 amino acids. V lost 9 bases, J lost 7 bases, and 19 bases lay in between. Germline CDR1 reads LNHNV; CDR2 reads YYDKDF (reference sequence). The CDR3 loop reads CATNPLSPGNEQFF. The CDR3 DNA reads TGTGCCACTAATCCTCTAAGCCCGGGAAATGAGCAGTTCTTC. Filled out from reference TRBV15 and TRBJ2-1, the complete variable domain reads DAMVIQNPRYQVTQFGKPVTLSCSQTLNHNVMYWYQQKSSQAPKLLFHYYDKDFNNEADTPDNFQSRRPNTSFCFLDIRSPGLGDTAMYLCATNPLSPGNEQFFGPGTRLTVL.

This clonotype was found a few times. The rearrangement links TRBV6-2 or TRBV6-3 to TRBJ1-2; tentative D call: TRBD1 (6 bases). The V gene's germline CDR1 is MNHEY and CDR2 SVGEGT. The CDR3 runs 19 residues. V was pared by 2 bases and J by 3 bases, with 25 bases between. The CDR3 DNA is TGTGCCAGCAGTTACGAGTCAACCCCGACAGGCCCGAGGGACTATGGCTACACCTTC. Translated: CASSYESTPTGPRDYGYTF.

This clonotype was detected only a few times. V usage is TRBV4-1 and J usage is TRBJ1-1, with 7 bases fitting TRBD1. Trimming removed 4 bases from V and 5 bases from J; junction bases left unmatched: 10. CDR1 and CDR2 (germline): MGHRA, YSYEKL. This CDR3 spans 15 amino acids. CDR3 in DNA: TGCGCCAGCAGCCCTAATGCAGGGGGATATACTGAAGCTTTCTTT. Its translation is CASSPNAGGYTEAFF.

V and J are TRBV7-8 and TRBJ2-2, with D possibly being TRBD2 (6 bases). The ends were cut back, 3 bases at V and 6 bases at J, with 20 bases in the middle. CDR1 SGHVS and CDR2 FQNEAQ come from the germline V gene. The CDR3 is 17 amino acids. The CDR3 reads CASSFPAAVASAGELFF. DNA for the CDR3: TGTGCCAGCAGCTTCCCGGCGGCGGTGGCTAGCGCCGGGGAGCTGTTTTTT.

V and J are TRBV24-1 and TRBJ2-2; D may be TRBD2 (6 bases). Germline assignment: CDR1 KGHDR and CDR2 SFDVKD. The CDR3 totals 13 residues. V was pared by 6 bases and J by 9 bases, with 13 bases between. CDR3 sequence reads: CATSRRVERELFF. DNA of the CDR3: TGTGCCACCAGTCGGAGGGTAGAGAGGGAGCTGTTTTTT.

The table lists this clonotype with a few counts. V and J are TRBV7-9 and TRBJ1-5; D perhaps matches TRBD1 (6 bases). This CDR3 region has 12 residues. V was clipped by 4 bases and J by 8 bases, with 9 bases between them. The germline V gene has CDR1 SEHNR and CDR2 FQNEAQ (reference sequence). The CDR3 loop is CASSSTGKPQHF. The CDR3 coding sequence is TGTGCCAGCAGCTCGACAGGCAAGCCCCAGCATTTT.

The chain combines TRBV6-5 with TRBJ2-1, with D hard to call. V lost 4 bases and J 2 bases, leaving 12 bases between the germline ends. There are 15 residues in the CDR3. CDR1 is MNHEY, CDR2 SVGAGI, per germline. This chain's CDR3 is CASSLSPYTYNEQFF. CDR3 DNA: TGTGCCAGCAGTTTGTCCCCTTACACCTACAATGAGCAGTTCTTC.

The genes are TRBV6-2 or TRBV6-3 and TRBJ2-1; 7 bases match TRBD1. The V gene's germline CDR1 is MNHEY and CDR2 SVGEGT. The CDR3 runs 14 residues. V lost 2 bases to trimming and J lost 4 bases; unmatched junction nucleotides: 2. CDR3 in amino acids: CASSYGTVYNEQFF. The DNA of the CDR3 is TGTGCCAGCAGTTACGGGACAGTATACAATGAGCAGTTCTTC.

This chain joins TRBV27 and TRBJ1-2; 9 positions agree with TRBD1. This CDR3 has 11 amino acids. From germline, CDR1 is MNHEY and CDR2 SMNVEV (reference sequence). J lost 8 bases, V lost 10 bases, and 5 bases had no gene match. In DNA, the CDR3 is TGTGCCATCGGGACAGGGACCGGCTACACCTTC. This gives the protein CAIGTGTGYTF.

The V call is TRBV3-1, the J call TRBJ2-1; D is ambiguous. Germline V gene lookup returns CDR1 LGHDT and CDR2 YNNKEL (reference sequence). Trimming cost V 1 base and J 3 bases, with 7 bases left between them. The CDR3 is made up of 14 amino acids. This chain's CDR3 is CASSQVGYYNEQFF. The DNA for the CDR3 is TGTGCCAGCAGCCAAGTAGGCTACTACAATGAGCAGTTCTTC.